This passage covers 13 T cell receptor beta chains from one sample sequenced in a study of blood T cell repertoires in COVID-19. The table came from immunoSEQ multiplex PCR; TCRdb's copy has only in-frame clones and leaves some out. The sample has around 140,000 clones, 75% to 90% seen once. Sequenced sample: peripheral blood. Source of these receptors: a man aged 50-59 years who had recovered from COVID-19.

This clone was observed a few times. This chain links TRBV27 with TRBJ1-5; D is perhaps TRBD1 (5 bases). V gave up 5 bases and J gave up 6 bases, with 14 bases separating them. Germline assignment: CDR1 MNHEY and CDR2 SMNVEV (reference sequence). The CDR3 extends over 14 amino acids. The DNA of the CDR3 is TGTGCCAGCAGTGAACAGGCCCGCGGTCAGCCCCAGCATTTT. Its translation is CASSEQARGQPQHF.

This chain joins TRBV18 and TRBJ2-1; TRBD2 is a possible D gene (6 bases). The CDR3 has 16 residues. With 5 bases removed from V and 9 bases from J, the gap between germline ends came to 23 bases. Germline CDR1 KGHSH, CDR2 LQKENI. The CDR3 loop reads CASSLRQGGEMGEQFF. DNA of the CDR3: TGTGCCAGCTCATTGCGACAAGGAGGGGAGATGGGTGAGCAGTTCTTC.

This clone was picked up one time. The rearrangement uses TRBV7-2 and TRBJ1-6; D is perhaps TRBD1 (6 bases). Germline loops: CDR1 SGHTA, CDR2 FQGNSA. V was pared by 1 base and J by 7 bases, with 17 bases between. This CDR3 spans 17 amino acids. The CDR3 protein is CASSLVSRGAWNSPLHF. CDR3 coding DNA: TGTGCCAGCAGCTTAGTTTCTCGGGGGGCTTGGAATTCACCCCTCCACTTT.

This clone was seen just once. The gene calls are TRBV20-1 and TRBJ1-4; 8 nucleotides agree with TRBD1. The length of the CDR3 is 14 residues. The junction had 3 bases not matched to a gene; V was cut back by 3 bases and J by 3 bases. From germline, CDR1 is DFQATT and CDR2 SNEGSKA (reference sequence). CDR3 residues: CSASTGGSNEKLFF. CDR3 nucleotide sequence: TGCAGTGCTAGTACAGGGGGTTCTAATGAAAAACTGTTTTTT.

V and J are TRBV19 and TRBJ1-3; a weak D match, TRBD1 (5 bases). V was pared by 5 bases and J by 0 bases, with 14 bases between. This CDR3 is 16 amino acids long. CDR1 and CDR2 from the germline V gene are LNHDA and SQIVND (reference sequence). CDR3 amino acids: CASSYYGATSGNTIYF. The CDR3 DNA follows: TGTGCCAGTAGTTACTATGGGGCCACCTCTGGAAACACCATATATTTT.

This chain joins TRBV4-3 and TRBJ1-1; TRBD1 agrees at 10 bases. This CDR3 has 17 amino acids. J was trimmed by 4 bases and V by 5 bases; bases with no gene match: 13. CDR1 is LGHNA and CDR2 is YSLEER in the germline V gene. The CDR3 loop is CASSRTGGMHSSTEAFF. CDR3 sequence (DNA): TGCGCCAGCAGCAGGACAGGGGGGATGCATAGTAGCACTGAAGCTTTCTTT.

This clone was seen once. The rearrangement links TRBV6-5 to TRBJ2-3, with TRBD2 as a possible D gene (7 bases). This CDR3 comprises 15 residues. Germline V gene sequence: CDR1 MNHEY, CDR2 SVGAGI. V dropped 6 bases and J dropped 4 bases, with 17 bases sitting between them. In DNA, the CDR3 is TGTGCCAGCAGGTTGGGGGGGGCCGACGCAGATACGCAGTATTTT. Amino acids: CASRLGGADADTQYF.

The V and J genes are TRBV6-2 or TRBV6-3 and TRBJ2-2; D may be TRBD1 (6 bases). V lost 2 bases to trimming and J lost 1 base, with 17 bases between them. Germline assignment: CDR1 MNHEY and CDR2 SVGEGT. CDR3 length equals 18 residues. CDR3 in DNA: TGTGCCAGCAGTTACAGGGCAGGGGATCCAAAGAACACCGGGGAGCTGTTTTTT. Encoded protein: CASSYRAGDPKNTGELFF.

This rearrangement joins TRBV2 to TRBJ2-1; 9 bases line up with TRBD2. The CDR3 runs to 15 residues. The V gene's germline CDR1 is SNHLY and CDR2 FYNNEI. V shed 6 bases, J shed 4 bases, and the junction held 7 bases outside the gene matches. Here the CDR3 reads CASRASGVSYNEQFF. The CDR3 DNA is TGTGCCAGCAGGGCTAGCGGGGTTTCTTACAATGAGCAGTTCTTC.

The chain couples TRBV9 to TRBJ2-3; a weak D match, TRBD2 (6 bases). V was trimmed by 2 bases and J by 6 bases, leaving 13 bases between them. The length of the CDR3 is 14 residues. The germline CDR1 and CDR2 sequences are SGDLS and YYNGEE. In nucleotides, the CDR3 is TGTGCCAGCAGCGTGCAGACTAGTACGGATACGCAGTATTTT. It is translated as CASSVQTSTDTQYF. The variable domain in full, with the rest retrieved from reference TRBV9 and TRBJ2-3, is DSGVTQTPKHLITATGQRVTLRCSPRSGDLSVYWYQQSLDQGLQFLIQYYNGEERAKGNILERFSAQQFPDLHSELNLSSLELGDSALYFCASSVQTSTDTQYFGPGTRLTVL.

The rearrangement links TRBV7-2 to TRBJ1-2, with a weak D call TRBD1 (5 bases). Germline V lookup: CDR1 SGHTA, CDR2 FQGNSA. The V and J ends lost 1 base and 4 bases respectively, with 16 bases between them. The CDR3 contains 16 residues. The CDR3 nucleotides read TGTGCCAGCAGCTTAGATAGTCCGGGTCAGGGCTATGGCTACACCTTC. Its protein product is CASSLDSPGQGYGYTF.

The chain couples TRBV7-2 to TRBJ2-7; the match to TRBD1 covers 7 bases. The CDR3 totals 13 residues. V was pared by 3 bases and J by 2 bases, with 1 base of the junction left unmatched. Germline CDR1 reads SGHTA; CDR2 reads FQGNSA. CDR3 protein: CASSFGTAYEQYF. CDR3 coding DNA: TGTGCCAGCAGCTTCGGGACAGCCTACGAGCAGTACTTC.

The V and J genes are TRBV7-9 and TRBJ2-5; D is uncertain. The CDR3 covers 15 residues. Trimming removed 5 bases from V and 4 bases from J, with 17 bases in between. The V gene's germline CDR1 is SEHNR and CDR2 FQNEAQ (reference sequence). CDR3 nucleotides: TGTGCCAGCAGCCAATTTAACATGGGCAGAGAGACCCAGTACTTC. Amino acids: CASSQFNMGRETQYF. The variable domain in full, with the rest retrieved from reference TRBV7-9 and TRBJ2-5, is DTGVSQNPRHKITKRGQNVTFRCDPISEHNRLYWYRQTLGQGPEFLTYFQNEAQLEKSRLLSDRFSAERPKGSFSTLEIQRTEQGDSAMYLCASSQFNMGRETQYFGPGTRLLVL.